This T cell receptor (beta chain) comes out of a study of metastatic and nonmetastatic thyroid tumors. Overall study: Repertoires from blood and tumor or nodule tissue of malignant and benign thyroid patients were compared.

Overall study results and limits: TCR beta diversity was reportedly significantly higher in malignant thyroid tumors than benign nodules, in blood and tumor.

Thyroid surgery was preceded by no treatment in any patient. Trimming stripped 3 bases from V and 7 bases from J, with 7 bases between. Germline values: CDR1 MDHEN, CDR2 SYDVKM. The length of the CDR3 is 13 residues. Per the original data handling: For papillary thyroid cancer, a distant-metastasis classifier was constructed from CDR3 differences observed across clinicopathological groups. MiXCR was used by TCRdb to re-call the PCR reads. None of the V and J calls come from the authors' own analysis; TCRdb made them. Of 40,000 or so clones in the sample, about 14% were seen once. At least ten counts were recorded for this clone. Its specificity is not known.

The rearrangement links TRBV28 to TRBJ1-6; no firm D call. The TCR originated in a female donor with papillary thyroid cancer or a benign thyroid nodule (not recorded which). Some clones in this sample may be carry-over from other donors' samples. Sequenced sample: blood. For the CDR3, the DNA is TGTGCCAGCAGTTTTGCTGGCAATTCACCCCTCCACTTT. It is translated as CASSFAGNSPLHF.